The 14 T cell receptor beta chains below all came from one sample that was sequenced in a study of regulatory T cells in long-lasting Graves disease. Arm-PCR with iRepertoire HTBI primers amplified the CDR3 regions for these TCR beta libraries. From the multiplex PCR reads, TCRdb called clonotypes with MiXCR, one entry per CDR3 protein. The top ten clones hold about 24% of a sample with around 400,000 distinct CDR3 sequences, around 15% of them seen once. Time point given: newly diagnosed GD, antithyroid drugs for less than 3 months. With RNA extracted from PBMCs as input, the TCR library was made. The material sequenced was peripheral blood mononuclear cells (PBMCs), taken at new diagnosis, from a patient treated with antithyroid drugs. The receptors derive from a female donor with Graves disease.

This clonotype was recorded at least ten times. DNA for the CDR3: TGTGCCAGCAGTTACGCAGGGGGTCAGCCCCAGCATTTT. Protein product: CASSYAGGQPQHF. V usage is TRBV28 and J usage is TRBJ1-5; 7 nucleotides line up with TRBD1. Germline V lookup: CDR1 MDHEN, CDR2 SYDVKM. With 4 bases clipped from V and 6 bases from J, the junction kept 3 bases outside the gene matches. The CDR3 has 13 residues.

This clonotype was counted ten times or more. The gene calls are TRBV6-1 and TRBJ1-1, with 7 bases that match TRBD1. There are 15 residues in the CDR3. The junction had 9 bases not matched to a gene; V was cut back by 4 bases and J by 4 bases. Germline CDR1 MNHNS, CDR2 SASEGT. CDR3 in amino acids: CASSVPGGIGTEAFF. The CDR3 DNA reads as TGTGCCAGCAGTGTGCCAGGGGGAATAGGCACTGAAGCTTTCTTT.

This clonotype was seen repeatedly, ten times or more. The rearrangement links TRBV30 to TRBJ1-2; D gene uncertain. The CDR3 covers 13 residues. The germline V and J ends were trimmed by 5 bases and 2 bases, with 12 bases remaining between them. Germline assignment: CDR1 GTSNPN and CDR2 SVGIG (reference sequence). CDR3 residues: CAWYSGTNYGYTF. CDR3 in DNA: TGTGCCTGGTATTCAGGAACCAACTATGGCTACACCTTC.

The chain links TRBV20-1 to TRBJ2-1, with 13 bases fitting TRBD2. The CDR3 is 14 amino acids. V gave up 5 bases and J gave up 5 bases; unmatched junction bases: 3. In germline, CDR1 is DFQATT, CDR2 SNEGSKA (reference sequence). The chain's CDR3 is CSAALAGGHNEQFF. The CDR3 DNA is TGCAGTGCTGCACTAGCGGGGGGGCACAATGAGCAGTTCTTC.

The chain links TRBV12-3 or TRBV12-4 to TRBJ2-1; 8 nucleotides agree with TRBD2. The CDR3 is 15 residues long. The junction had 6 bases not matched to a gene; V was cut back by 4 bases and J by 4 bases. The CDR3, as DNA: TGTGCCAGCAGTTCCTCTAGCGGGTCGTACAATGAGCAGTTCTTC. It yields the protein CASSSSSGSYNEQFF.

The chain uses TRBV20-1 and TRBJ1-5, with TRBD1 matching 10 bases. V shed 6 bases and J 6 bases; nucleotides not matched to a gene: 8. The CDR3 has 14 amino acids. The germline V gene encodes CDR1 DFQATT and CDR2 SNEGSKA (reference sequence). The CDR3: CSARRDRGAQPQHF. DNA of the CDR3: TGCAGTGCGCGCCGGGACAGGGGTGCTCAGCCCCAGCATTTT.

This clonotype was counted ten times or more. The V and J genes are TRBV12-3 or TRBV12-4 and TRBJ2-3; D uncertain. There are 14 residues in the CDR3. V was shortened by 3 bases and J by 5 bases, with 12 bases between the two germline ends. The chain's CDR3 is CASSLSRVRDTQYF. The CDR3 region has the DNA TGTGCCAGCAGTTTGAGTCGGGTAAGAGATACGCAGTATTTT.

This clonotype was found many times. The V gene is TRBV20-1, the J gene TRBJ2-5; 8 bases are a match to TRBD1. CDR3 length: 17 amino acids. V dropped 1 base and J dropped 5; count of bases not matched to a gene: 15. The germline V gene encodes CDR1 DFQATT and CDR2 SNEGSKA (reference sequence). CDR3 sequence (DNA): TGCAGTGCTAGAGGCCTATTAGGACAGGGCGATCGGGAGACCCAGTACTTC. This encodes CSARGLLGQGDRETQYF.

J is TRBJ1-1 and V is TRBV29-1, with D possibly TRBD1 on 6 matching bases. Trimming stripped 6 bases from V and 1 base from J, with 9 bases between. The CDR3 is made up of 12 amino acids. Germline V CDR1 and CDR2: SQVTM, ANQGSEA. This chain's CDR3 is CSVTTGNTEAFF. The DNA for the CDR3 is TGCAGCGTCACGACAGGGAACACTGAAGCTTTCTTT.

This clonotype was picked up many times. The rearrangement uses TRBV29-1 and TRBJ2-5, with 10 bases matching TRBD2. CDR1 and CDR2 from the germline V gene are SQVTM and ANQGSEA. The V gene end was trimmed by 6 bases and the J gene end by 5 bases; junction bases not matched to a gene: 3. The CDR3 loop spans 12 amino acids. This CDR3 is CSVEGLAETQYF. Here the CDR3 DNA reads TGCAGCGTGGAGGGACTAGCGGAGACCCAGTACTTC.

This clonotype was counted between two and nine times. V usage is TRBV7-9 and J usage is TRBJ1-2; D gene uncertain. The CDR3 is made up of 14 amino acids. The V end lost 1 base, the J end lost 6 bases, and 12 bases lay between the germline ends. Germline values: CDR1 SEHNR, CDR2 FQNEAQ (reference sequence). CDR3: CASSLVFQSDGYTF. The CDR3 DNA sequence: TGTGCCAGCAGCTTAGTTTTCCAGTCCGATGGCTACACCTTC.

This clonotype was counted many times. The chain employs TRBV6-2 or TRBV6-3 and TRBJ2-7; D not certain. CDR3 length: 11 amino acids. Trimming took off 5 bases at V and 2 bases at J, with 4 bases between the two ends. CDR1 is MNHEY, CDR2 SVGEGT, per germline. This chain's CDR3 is CASSEAYEQYF. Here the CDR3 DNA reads TGTGCCAGCAGTGAAGCCTACGAGCAGTACTTC.

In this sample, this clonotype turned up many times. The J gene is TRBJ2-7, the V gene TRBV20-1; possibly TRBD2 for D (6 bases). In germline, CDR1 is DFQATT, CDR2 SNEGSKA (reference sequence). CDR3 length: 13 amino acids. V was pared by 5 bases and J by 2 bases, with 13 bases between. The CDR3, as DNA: TGCAGTGCTCGCAGCCGGACTACCTACGAGCAGTACTTC. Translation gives CSARSRTTYEQYF.

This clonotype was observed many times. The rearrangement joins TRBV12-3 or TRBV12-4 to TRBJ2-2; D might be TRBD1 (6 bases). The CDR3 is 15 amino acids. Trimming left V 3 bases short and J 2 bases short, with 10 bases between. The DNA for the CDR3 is TGTGCCAGCAGTTTTTGGACAGCCAACACCGGGGAGCTGTTTTTT. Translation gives CASSFWTANTGELFF.